The 28 T cell receptor beta chains below were found in one sample sequenced in a study of beta chain features in type 1 diabetes (dated by TCRdb to the late 2010s). Libraries were prepared through the immunoSEQ multiplex PCR assay. All of the isolated RNA was reverse transcribed with the High Capacity cDNA Reverse Transcription Kit, so expressed TCRB transcripts were sequenced. Not all clones reach the TCRdb copy of this immuneACCESS table, which keeps in-frame sequences only. Checked studies attribute under half of the gap to unresolved V genes and leave the rest unexplained. The sample yields about 700,000 clones; roughly 13% were counted once. The ten largest make up less than 0.025% of the sample. Overall results and qualifications from the work: Type 1 diabetes patients showed a moderate but significant shortening of TCRB CDR3 length in all four CD4+ subsets.

These receptors have no known antigen. The material sequenced was naive CD4+ T cells from blood. In the paper's terms, the cell subset or site label means: true naive CD4+ T cells. The receptor source for this set is a man aged 18 to 29 with type 1 diabetes.

About this clone: This specimen includes other DNA sequences encoding the same CDR3. The chain carries TRBV5-1 and TRBJ1-1; no clear D. V was trimmed by 0 bases and J by 1 base, leaving 7 bases between them. Germline V gene lookup returns CDR1 SGHRS and CDR2 YFSETQ. CDR3 length equals 14 residues. This chain's CDR3 is CASSLGQPNTEAFF. CDR3 sequence (DNA): TGCGCCAGCAGCTTGGGGCAGCCGAACACTGAAGCTTTCTTT.

This rearrangement joins TRBV2 to TRBJ1-6; D is undetermined. CDR3 length: 13 amino acids. Per the germline V gene, CDR1 is SNHLY and CDR2 is FYNNEI. With 1 base removed from V and 10 bases from J, the gap between germline ends came to 8 bases. The CDR3 bases are TGTGCCAGCAGTGAAGGGGTTTGGTCACCCCTCCACTTT. Amino acid sequence: CASSEGVWSPLHF.

About this clone itself: The same CDR3 also results from other DNA sequences found in this sample. This rearrangement joins TRBV30 to TRBJ1-1; no definite D call. In germline, CDR1 is GTSNPN, CDR2 SVGIG (reference sequence). This CDR3 is 12 amino acids long. The ends were cut back, 0 bases at V and 7 bases at J, with 9 bases in the middle. CDR3: CAWSVPPGEAFF. Written as DNA, the CDR3 is TGTGCCTGGAGTGTACCCCCCGGTGAAGCTTTCTTT. Together with reference TRBV30 and TRBJ1-1, the CDR3 gives the full variable domain: SQTIHQWPATLVQPVGSPLSLECTVEGTSNPNLYWYRQAAGRGLQLLFYSVGIGQISSEVPQNLSASRPQDRQFILSSKKLLLSDSGFYLCAWSVPPGEAFFGQGTRLTVV.

This clone was seen a handful of times. The rearrangement uses TRBV18 and TRBJ1-1; no firm D call. Germline V gene data show CDR1 as KGHSH and CDR2 as LQKENI. V dropped 6 bases and J dropped 0 bases, with 5 bases sitting between them. The CDR3 extends over 12 amino acids. The CDR3 loop is CASSVMNTEAFF. CDR3 nucleotides: TGTGCCAGCTCGGTAATGAACACTGAAGCTTTCTTT.

Turning to this clone: The junction does not match germline at one end; this may be a read error. V usage is TRBV30 and J usage is TRBJ1-5; D gene uncertain. The CDR3 runs 15 residues. In germline, CDR1 is GTSNPN, CDR2 SVGIG (reference sequence). The DNA for the CDR3 is TGCGCCTGGAGTGTAGCGGGGAGTAACAATCAGCCCCAGCATTTT. This translates into CAWSVAGSNNQPQHF.

This chain connects TRBV7-2 to TRBJ2-1; D perhaps matches TRBD1 (6 bases). This CDR3 contains 13 residues. Germline values: CDR1 SGHTA, CDR2 FQGNSA. The germline V and J ends were trimmed by 5 bases and 14 bases, with 19 bases remaining between them. In DNA, the CDR3 is TGTGCCAGCAGCCCTCAAGCTGGGGGCTTGGAGTTCTTC. It translates to CASSPQAGGLEFF.

The sample holds a few counts of this clone. CDR3 bases: TGTGCCTGGAACGGGGGTATGGGGAGTGCAAAACTGTTTTTT. It is translated as CAWNGGMGSAKLFF. J is TRBJ1-4 and V is TRBV30; the D gene is possibly TRBD1 (5 bases). Trimming took 4 bases from V and 10 from J, leaving 19 bases between them. The CDR3 sequence is 14 residues long. Germline-derived CDR1 and CDR2 are GTSNPN and SVGIG (reference sequence).

V is TRBV5-6 and J is TRBJ1-2, with D possibly matching TRBD1 (6 bases). From germline, CDR1 is SGHDT and CDR2 YYEEEE. V was shortened by 4 bases and J by 4 bases, with 8 bases between the two germline ends. The CDR3 runs 12 residues. The chain's CDR3 is CASSQDSYGYTF. Here the CDR3 DNA reads TGTGCCAGCAGCCAGGACAGCTATGGCTACACCTTC.

This clone was observed a handful of times. This rearrangement joins TRBV5-1 to TRBJ2-5, with 10 positions matching TRBD1. The CDR3 is made up of 13 amino acids. Germline CDR1 reads SGHRS; CDR2 reads YFSETQ. V lost 3 bases and J lost 5; bases outside the gene matches: 1. The CDR3 reads CASSSGQGETQYF. As DNA, the CDR3 is TGCGCCAGCAGCTCGGGACAGGGGGAGACCCAGTACTTC. Combining the CDR3 with reference TRBV5-1 and TRBJ2-5 gives the whole variable domain KAGVTQTPRYLIKTRGQQVTLSCSPISGHRSVSWYQQTPGQGLQFLFEYFSETQRNKGNFPGRFSGRQFSNSRSEMNVSTLELGDSALYLCASSSGQGETQYFGPGTRLLVL.

This chain joins TRBV5-1 and TRBJ1-1; D perhaps matches TRBD1 (5 bases). With 0 bases removed from V and 2 bases from J, the gap between germline ends came to 11 bases. Germline-derived CDR1 and CDR2 are SGHRS and YFSETQ. This CDR3 contains 15 residues. The CDR3 DNA is TGCGCCAGCAGCTTGGTCCAGGGAACAAACACTGAAGCTTTCTTT. Encoded protein: CASSLVQGTNTEAFF.

The J gene is TRBJ2-5, the V gene TRBV5-1; D is perhaps TRBD2 (5 bases). Trimming stripped 2 bases from V and 1 base from J, with 9 bases between. Germline CDR1 and CDR2: SGHRS and YFSETQ. The CDR3 loop spans 14 amino acids. CDR3 sequence (DNA): TGCGCCAGCAGCTTCGAGGGAGCCCAAGAGACCCAGTACTTC. Protein product: CASSFEGAQETQYF.

This clone turned up a few times. The rearrangement joins TRBV30 to TRBJ1-1; D unclear. The CDR3 consists of 12 residues. With 4 bases removed from V and 6 bases from J, the gap between germline ends came to 12 bases. CDR1 and CDR2 from the germline V gene are GTSNPN and SVGIG (reference sequence). CDR3 nucleotides: TGTGCCTGGACCCCCGGAGGGCCTGAAGCTTTCTTT. Translation gives CAWTPGGPEAFF.

In its sample, this clone was seen a few times. The CDR3 nucleotides are TGCAGCGTTGAGCAAGCCTCGATTTGGATGGTGGTCGAGCAGTTCTTC. It specifies CSVEQASIWMVVEQFF. The V and J genes are TRBV29-1 and TRBJ2-1; no reliable D call. V was shortened by 3 bases and J by 10 bases, with 25 bases between the two germline ends. The CDR3 is 16 residues long. Germline CDR1 is SQVTM and CDR2 is ANQGSEA.

This clone turned up a few times. The chain employs TRBV30 and TRBJ2-7; 7 bases map to TRBD1. Germline CDR1 reads GTSNPN; CDR2 reads SVGIG (reference sequence). CDR3 length: 13 residues. The trim removed 4 bases at V and 4 bases at J, leaving 7 bases unmatched. Here the CDR3 reads CAWTPGQIYEQYF. CDR3 coding DNA: TGTGCCTGGACGCCGGGACAGATATACGAGCAGTACTTC.

This clone has only a few counts. The V call is TRBV30, the J call TRBJ1-5; possibly TRBD1 for D (5 bases). With 2 bases removed from V and 1 base from J, the gap between germline ends came to 9 bases. Germline lookup yields CDR1 GTSNPN and CDR2 SVGIG (reference sequence). CDR3 length: 14 residues. The CDR3 loop reads CAWSRGRSNQPQHF. The CDR3 DNA reads as TGTGCCTGGAGTCGGGGACGGAGCAATCAGCCCCAGCATTTT.

This clone was detected a few times. The chain has TRBV14 and TRBJ2-2; TRBD1 is a possible D gene (5 bases). CDR3 length equals 15 residues. V gave up 5 bases and J gave up 5 bases, with 15 bases separating them. CDR1 SGHDN and CDR2 FVKESK come from the germline V gene. CDR3 in DNA: TGTGCCAGCAGCACCGGGTGGGGCACTACCGGGGAGCTGTTTTTT. This encodes CASSTGWGTTGELFF.

The chain has TRBV19 and TRBJ1-4; 8 bases agree with TRBD1. Germline V lookup: CDR1 LNHDA, CDR2 SQIVND (reference sequence). V trimming: 5 bases; J trimming: 8 bases; junction bases outside the gene matches: 1. This CDR3 has 12 amino acids. CDR3 bases: TGTGCCAGTAGTCGGACAGGGGAAAAACTGTTTTTT. This encodes CASSRTGEKLFF.

The chain has TRBV7-6 and TRBJ1-2, with D unresolved. This CDR3 is built from 15 residues. With 0 bases removed from V and 2 bases from J, the gap between germline ends came to 10 bases. Per the germline V gene, CDR1 is SGHVS and CDR2 is FNYEAQ. In DNA form, the CDR3 reads TGTGCCAGCAGCTTAGCGGAGGGAGGAAACTATGGCTACACCTTC. Protein sequence: CASSLAEGGNYGYTF.

This clone was detected a few times. The chain couples TRBV19 to TRBJ2-5, with D unclear. The germline CDR1 and CDR2 sequences are LNHDA and SQIVND (reference sequence). The germline V and J ends were trimmed by 5 bases and 1 base, with 2 bases remaining between them. The CDR3 sequence is 11 residues long. The CDR3 sequence: CASSRQETQYF. The CDR3 DNA sequence: TGTGCCAGTAGTCGCCAAGAGACCCAGTACTTC.

This clone was counted a few times. This chain connects TRBV2 to TRBJ1-1, with D tentatively TRBD1 (5 bases). Trimming pared 10 bases from V and 4 bases from J, leaving 16 bases between. CDR1 and CDR2 from the germline V gene are SNHLY and FYNNEI. There are 13 residues in the CDR3. This CDR3 is CATHAGRSTEAFF. The CDR3 coding sequence is TGTGCCACCCACGCAGGGAGGAGCACTGAAGCTTTCTTT.

This clone has only a few counts. V gene TRBV5-1 combines with J gene TRBJ1-4, with 7 nucleotides matching TRBD1. Per germline, CDR1 SGHRS and CDR2 YFSETQ. This CDR3 contains 16 residues. V was clipped by 4 bases and J by 4 bases; unmatched bases: 10. The CDR3 is CASSVGHGQVNEKLFF. The CDR3 DNA reads TGCGCCAGCAGCGTGGGCCACGGACAGGTTAATGAAAAACTGTTTTTT.

This clone was found a few times. The chain joins TRBV6-1 to TRBJ1-5; 8 bases fit TRBD1. The germline CDR1 and CDR2 sequences are MNHNS and SASEGT. V gave up 3 bases and J gave up 5 bases; unmatched junction bases: 3. The CDR3 sequence is 14 residues long. The CDR3 loop is CASSDDRGYQPQHF. The CDR3 DNA follows: TGTGCCAGCAGTGACGACAGGGGATATCAGCCCCAGCATTTT.

This clone has just one count. The chain carries TRBV6-5 and TRBJ1-2, with D unresolved. V was cut by 0 bases and J by 4 bases, with 15 bases left in between. CDR1 and CDR2 (germline): MNHEY, SVGAGI. The CDR3 runs 16 residues. DNA of the CDR3: TGTGCCAGCAGTTACTCTAGGCGGATGTTAGTCTATGGCTACACCTTC. The encoded protein is CASSYSRRMLVYGYTF.

The CDR3 reads CASSYSHDRQQQFF. DNA of the CDR3: TGTGCCAGCAGTTACTCCCATGACAGGCAACAGCAGTTCTTC. The gene calls are TRBV6-5 and TRBJ2-1; weak D call: TRBD1 (6 bases). V lost 0 bases and J lost 11, with 14 bases in between. The CDR3 sequence is 14 residues long. Germline V gene sequence: CDR1 MNHEY, CDR2 SVGAGI.

This clone was recorded a few times. The chain has TRBV10-3 and TRBJ2-7, with D maybe TRBD1 (6 bases). From germline, CDR1 is ENHRY and CDR2 SYGVKD. V was pared by 5 bases and J by 2 bases, with 13 bases between. The CDR3 consists of 14 residues. The CDR3 DNA sequence: TGTGCCATCAGTCCCAACAGGGAACCCTACGAGCAGTACTTC. It codes for CAISPNREPYEQYF.

The chain uses TRBV29-1 and TRBJ2-1; 10 bases fit TRBD2. Germline CDR1 is SQVTM and CDR2 is ANQGSEA. This CDR3 is built from 14 residues. J was trimmed by 7 bases and V by 6 bases; bases with no gene match: 9. The CDR3 spells CSVVQAGGNNEQFF. The CDR3 DNA is TGCAGCGTGGTTCAAGCGGGGGGGAATAATGAGCAGTTCTTC.

The gene calls are TRBV7-6 and TRBJ2-7; 11 bases fit TRBD1. CDR3 length: 16 amino acids. V shed 7 bases, J shed 2 bases, and the junction held 10 bases outside the gene matches. Germline loops: CDR1 SGHVS, CDR2 FNYEAQ. The CDR3 reads CASTPRRGQGAYEQYF. CDR3 nucleotide sequence: TGTGCCAGCACCCCTCGGAGGGGACAGGGGGCCTACGAGCAGTACTTC.

This clone appeared a few times. The chain is built from TRBV4-1 and TRBJ2-1; weak D call: TRBD1 (6 bases). Deletions cut 4 bases from V and 5 bases from J, with 21 bases between. The CDR3 spans 17 residues. Germline V gives CDR1 MGHRA, CDR2 YSYEKL. The CDR3: CASSPFQGSRSHNEQFF. The CDR3, as DNA: TGCGCCAGCAGCCCCTTTCAGGGGAGCCGTTCACACAATGAGCAGTTCTTC.